This TCR beta chain was sequenced for a study of cytomegalovirus exposure and HLA in healthy donors. Study-level results: A reported reduction in N-insertions relative to the 666-donor mean was seen in an Asian-associated ancestry cluster in a later analysis.

Amplification used 60 Vbeta primers and 13 Jbeta primers. The method was immunoSEQ multiplex PCR; TCRdb's version includes in-frame clones alone and lacks a portion of them. The sample carries about 76,000 clones, 78% recorded once. Each donor was healthy, and each was a bone marrow donor. The CDR3 covers 16 residues. Looked up from germline, CDR1 is SGHRS and CDR2 is YFSETQ. The ends lost 6 bases at V and 4 bases at J; junction bases unmatched: 12. As for this clone: Its antigen is not known.

The receptor was derived from a male donor in good health and CMV-seropositive. The rearrangement links TRBV5-1 to TRBJ2-3; 9 bases are a match to TRBD1. The sample taken for sequencing was PBMCs. Here the CDR3 reads CASTSDGQGRADTQYF. DNA of the CDR3: TGCGCCAGCACCTCCGACGGACAGGGGAGGGCAGATACGCAGTATTTT.